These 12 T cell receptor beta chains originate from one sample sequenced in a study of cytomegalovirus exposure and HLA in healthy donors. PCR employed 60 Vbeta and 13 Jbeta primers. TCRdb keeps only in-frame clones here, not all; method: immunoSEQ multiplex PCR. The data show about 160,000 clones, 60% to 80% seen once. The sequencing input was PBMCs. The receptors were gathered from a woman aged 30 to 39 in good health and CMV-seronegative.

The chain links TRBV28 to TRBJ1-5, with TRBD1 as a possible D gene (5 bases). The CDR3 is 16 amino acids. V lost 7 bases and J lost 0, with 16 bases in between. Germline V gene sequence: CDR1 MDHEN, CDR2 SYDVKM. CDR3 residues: CASTGGGRYSNQPQHF. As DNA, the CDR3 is TGTGCCAGCACCGGCGGGGGTCGCTATAGCAATCAGCCCCAGCATTTT.

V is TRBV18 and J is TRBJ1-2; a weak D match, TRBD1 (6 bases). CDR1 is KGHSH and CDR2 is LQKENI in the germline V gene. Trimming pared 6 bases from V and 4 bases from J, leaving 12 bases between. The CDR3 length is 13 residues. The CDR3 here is CASSIQTGYGYTF. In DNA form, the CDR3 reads TGTGCCAGCTCGATCCAGACAGGCTATGGCTACACCTTC.

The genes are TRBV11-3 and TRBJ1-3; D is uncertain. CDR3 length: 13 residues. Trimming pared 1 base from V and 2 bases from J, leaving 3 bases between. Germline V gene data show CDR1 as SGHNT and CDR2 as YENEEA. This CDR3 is CASSLGAGNTIYF. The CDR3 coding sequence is TGTGCCAGCAGCTTAGGAGCTGGAAACACCATATATTTT.

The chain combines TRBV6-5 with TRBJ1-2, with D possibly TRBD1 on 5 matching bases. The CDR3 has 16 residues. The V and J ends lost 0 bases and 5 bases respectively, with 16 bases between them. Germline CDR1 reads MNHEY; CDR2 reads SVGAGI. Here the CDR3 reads CASSYSMGEVGYGYTF. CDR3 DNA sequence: TGTGCCAGCAGTTACTCGATGGGGGAGGTCGGTTATGGCTACACCTTC.

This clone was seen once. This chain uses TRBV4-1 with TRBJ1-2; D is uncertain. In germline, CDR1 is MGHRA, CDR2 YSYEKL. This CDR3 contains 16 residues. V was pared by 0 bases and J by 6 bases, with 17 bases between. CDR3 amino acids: CASSQDLVRRLNGYTF. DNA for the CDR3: TGCGCCAGCAGCCAAGATCTGGTAAGGCGGTTGAATGGCTACACCTTC.

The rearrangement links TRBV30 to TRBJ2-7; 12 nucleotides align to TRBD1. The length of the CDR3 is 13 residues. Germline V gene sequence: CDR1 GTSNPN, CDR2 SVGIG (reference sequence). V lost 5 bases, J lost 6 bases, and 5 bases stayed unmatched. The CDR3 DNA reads TGTGCCTGGGCCGGGACAGGGGGCTTCGAGCAGTACTTC. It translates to CAWAGTGGFEQYF.

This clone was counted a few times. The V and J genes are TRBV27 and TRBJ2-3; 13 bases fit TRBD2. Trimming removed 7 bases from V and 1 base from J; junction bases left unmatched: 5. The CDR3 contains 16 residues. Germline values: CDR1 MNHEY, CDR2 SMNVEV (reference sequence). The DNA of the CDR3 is TGTGCCAGCAACCCCGGACTAGCGGGGGGCACAGATACGCAGTATTTT. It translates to CASNPGLAGGTDTQYF.

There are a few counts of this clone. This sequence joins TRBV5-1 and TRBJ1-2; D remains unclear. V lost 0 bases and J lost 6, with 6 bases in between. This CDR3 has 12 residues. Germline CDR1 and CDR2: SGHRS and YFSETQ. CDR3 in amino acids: CASSLGGNGYTF. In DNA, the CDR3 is TGCGCCAGCAGCTTGGGAGGGAATGGCTACACCTTC.

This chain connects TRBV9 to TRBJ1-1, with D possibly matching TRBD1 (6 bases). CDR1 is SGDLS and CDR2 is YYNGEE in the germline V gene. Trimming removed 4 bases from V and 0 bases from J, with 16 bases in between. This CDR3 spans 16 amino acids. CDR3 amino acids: CASSLTVGDMNTEAFF. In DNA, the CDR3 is TGTGCCAGCAGCCTTACAGTGGGGGACATGAACACTGAAGCTTTCTTT.

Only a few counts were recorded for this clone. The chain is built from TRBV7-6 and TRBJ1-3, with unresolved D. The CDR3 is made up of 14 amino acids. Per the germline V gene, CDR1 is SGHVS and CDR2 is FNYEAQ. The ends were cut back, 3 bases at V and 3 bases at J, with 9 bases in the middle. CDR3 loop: CASSLNGGGNTIYF. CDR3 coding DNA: TGTGCCAGCAGCTTGAACGGAGGTGGAAACACCATATATTTT.

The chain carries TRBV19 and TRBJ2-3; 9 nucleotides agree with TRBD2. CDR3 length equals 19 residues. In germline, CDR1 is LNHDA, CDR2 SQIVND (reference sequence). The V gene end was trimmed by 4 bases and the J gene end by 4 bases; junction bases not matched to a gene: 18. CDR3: CASSTYRQESGLAADTQYF. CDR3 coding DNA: TGTGCCAGTAGTACCTATCGACAGGAGTCGGGACTAGCAGCAGATACGCAGTATTTT.

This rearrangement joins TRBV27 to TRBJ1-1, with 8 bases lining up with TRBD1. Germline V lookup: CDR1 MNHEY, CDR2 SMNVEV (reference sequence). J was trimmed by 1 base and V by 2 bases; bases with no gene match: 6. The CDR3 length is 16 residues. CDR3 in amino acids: CASSLGAGGSNTEAFF. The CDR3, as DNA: TGTGCCAGCAGTTTAGGTGCAGGGGGCTCGAACACTGAAGCTTTCTTT.